Shown below are 16 T cell receptor beta chains from a single sample sequenced in a study of T cells in localized non-small cell lung cancer. Assay used: immunoSEQ multiplex PCR; TCRdb lists only in-frame clones, some missing. The sample contains about 59,000 clones, about nine tenths of which appear only once. The specimen comprised peripheral blood, sampled before any cancer treatment. These receptors were obtained from a man between 40 and 69 years old with stage I lung adenocarcinoma.

V gene TRBV7-2 combines with J gene TRBJ2-1, with 8 nucleotides matching TRBD2. The CDR3 has 15 residues. Germline assignment: CDR1 SGHTA and CDR2 FQGNSA. The J segment lost 0 bases and the V segment lost 5 bases, leaving 3 bases of the junction unmatched. CDR3 in amino acids: CASSALAASYNEQFF. CDR3 DNA sequence: TGTGCCAGCAGCGCACTAGCGGCCTCCTACAATGAGCAGTTCTTC.

The chain carries TRBV27 and TRBJ2-5, with 9 bases fitting TRBD1. CDR3 length equals 13 residues. With 6 bases clipped from V and 1 base from J, the junction kept 0 bases outside the gene matches. Germline V lookup: CDR1 MNHEY, CDR2 SMNVEV (reference sequence). The CDR3 coding sequence is TGTGCCAGCAGGACAGGGGGCCAAGAGACCCAGTACTTC. Protein: CASRTGGQETQYF.

The rearrangement joins TRBV2 to TRBJ2-3; 8 bases map to TRBD2. The CDR3 has 16 residues. V was pared by 6 bases and J by 1 base, with 9 bases of the junction left unmatched. Germline V gene sequence: CDR1 SNHLY, CDR2 FYNNEI. CDR3 protein: CASSELAEGGTDTQYF. The CDR3 region has the DNA TGTGCCAGCAGCGAACTAGCGGAGGGGGGCACAGATACGCAGTATTTT.

The gene calls are TRBV5-1 and TRBJ1-2, with no clear D. Trimming left V 5 bases short and J 3 bases short, with 17 bases between. Germline CDR1 SGHRS, CDR2 YFSETQ. The CDR3 consists of 15 residues. As DNA, the CDR3 is TGCGCCAGCAGATCCTCGACGCTCGTCCACTATGGCTACACCTTC. Protein sequence: CASRSSTLVHYGYTF.

J is TRBJ2-3 and V is TRBV19; D unclear. V gave up 1 base and J gave up 6 bases, with 8 bases separating them. Germline V gives CDR1 LNHDA, CDR2 SQIVND (reference sequence). This CDR3 spans 13 amino acids. CDR3 sequence reads: CASSIVLWDTQYF. DNA of the CDR3: TGTGCCAGTAGTATAGTCCTGTGGGATACGCAGTATTTT.

The chain has TRBV28 and TRBJ2-7, with TRBD1 identical over 7 bases. V lost 2 bases and J lost 6; bases outside the gene matches: 7. The CDR3 spans 14 residues. Germline CDR1 MDHEN, CDR2 SYDVKM. The CDR3 nucleotides are TGTGCCAGCAGTTTACCGACAGGGATCGGCGAGCAGTACTTC. This translates into CASSLPTGIGEQYF.

This clone was seen more than once but under ten times. The J gene is TRBJ2-1, the V gene TRBV10-2; the match to TRBD2 covers 9 bases. The CDR3 length is 15 residues. V trimming: 5 bases; J trimming: 8 bases; junction bases outside the gene matches: 10. The germline V gene has CDR1 WSHSY and CDR2 SAAADI. The CDR3 region is CASSTAGGLGYEQFF. In nucleotides, the CDR3 is TGCGCCAGCAGTACGGCGGGAGGGTTAGGGTATGAGCAGTTCTTC.

This chain joins TRBV4-3 and TRBJ2-2, with D perhaps matching TRBD2 (6 bases). CDR1 and CDR2 from the germline V gene are LGHNA and YSLEER. The length of the CDR3 is 18 residues. V was cut by 0 bases and J by 0 bases, with 14 bases left in between. CDR3 sequence reads: CASSQDQLLATNTGELFF. The CDR3 nucleotides read TGCGCCAGCAGCCAAGATCAGTTGCTAGCGACGAACACCGGGGAGCTGTTTTTT.

The chain links TRBV10-2 to TRBJ1-4; 7 bases are shared with TRBD1. The germline gives CDR1 WSHSY, CDR2 SAAADI. The CDR3 is 13 amino acids. With V trimmed by 7 bases and J by 3 bases, 2 bases remained unmatched. The CDR3 coding sequence is TGCGCCAGCATGCAGGGGGCTAATGAAAAACTGTTTTTT. Its protein product is CASMQGANEKLFF.

The gene calls are TRBV2 and TRBJ1-4, with TRBD1 identical over 9 bases. With V trimmed by 6 bases and J by 10 bases, 3 bases remained unmatched. This CDR3 is built from 12 residues. Germline V gene data show CDR1 as SNHLY and CDR2 as FYNNEI. The CDR3, as DNA: TGTGCCAGCAGCGGGACAGGGCGAAAACTGTTTTTT. This codes for CASSGTGRKLFF. Using reference TRBV2 and TRBJ1-4 for the parts outside the CDR3, the full variable domain is EPEVTQTPSHQVTQMGQEVILRCVPISNHLYFYWYRQILGQKVEFLVSFYNNEISEKSEIFDDQFSVERPDGSNFTLKIRSTKLEDSAMYFCASSGTGRKLFFGSGTQLSVL.

J is TRBJ2-7 and V is TRBV7-9; D not resolved. Germline V gene sequence: CDR1 SEHNR, CDR2 FQNEAQ (reference sequence). V lost 4 bases to trimming and J lost 2 bases, with 9 bases between them. This CDR3 comprises 13 residues. As DNA, the CDR3 is TGTGCCAGCAGCTCCTTAAACCCCTACGAGCAGTACTTC. This sequence encodes CASSSLNPYEQYF.

The gene calls are TRBV11-3 and TRBJ2-3; D remains unclear. The CDR3 covers 13 residues. CDR1 and CDR2 from the germline V gene are SGHNT and YENEEA. V lost 1 base and J lost 6, with 8 bases in between. CDR3 protein: CASSLGLADTQYF. The CDR3 DNA follows: TGTGCCAGCAGCTTAGGGCTGGCCGATACGCAGTATTTT. Using reference TRBV11-3 and TRBJ2-3 for the parts outside the CDR3, the full variable domain is EAGVVQSPRYKIIEKKQPVAFWCNPISGHNTLYWYLQNLGQGPELLIRYENEEAVDDSQLPKDRFSAERLKGVDSTLKIQPAELGDSAVYLCASSLGLADTQYFGPGTRLTVL.

This clone was seen a single time. The chain has TRBV2 and TRBJ2-5, with TRBD2 matching over 9 bases. There are 14 residues in the CDR3. CDR1 SNHLY and CDR2 FYNNEI come from the germline V gene. V was pared by 6 bases and J by 5 bases, with 7 bases of the junction left unmatched. The CDR3 reads CASRSGSGSETQYF. The CDR3 DNA reads as TGTGCCAGCAGGAGTGGTAGCGGGAGTGAGACCCAGTACTTC.

The chain is built from TRBV18 and TRBJ2-5; D remains unclear. CDR1 KGHSH and CDR2 LQKENI come from the germline V gene. Trimming took off 3 bases at V and 1 base at J, with 3 bases between the two ends. CDR3 length: 12 residues. The CDR3 here is CASSPSQETQYF. The CDR3 nucleotides read TGTGCCAGCTCACCGTCCCAAGAGACCCAGTACTTC.

The gene calls are TRBV11-3 and TRBJ2-7, with 12 bases aligning to TRBD1. This CDR3 comprises 14 residues. CDR1 is SGHNT and CDR2 is YENEEA in the germline V gene. V trimming: 8 bases; J trimming: 2 bases; junction bases outside the gene matches: 4. The CDR3: CASGTGGDPYEQYF. CDR3 DNA sequence: TGTGCCAGCGGGACAGGGGGCGACCCCTACGAGCAGTACTTC.

The rearrangement joins TRBV6-1 to TRBJ2-1; D tentatively fits TRBD1 or TRBD2 (5 bases each). Germline CDR1 is MNHNS and CDR2 is SASEGT. V shed 3 bases and J shed 3 bases, with 9 bases lying between them. CDR3 length: 14 residues. DNA of the CDR3: TGTGCCAGCAGTGAGGGACCTAACTACAATGAGCAGTTCTTC. It codes for CASSEGPNYNEQFF.